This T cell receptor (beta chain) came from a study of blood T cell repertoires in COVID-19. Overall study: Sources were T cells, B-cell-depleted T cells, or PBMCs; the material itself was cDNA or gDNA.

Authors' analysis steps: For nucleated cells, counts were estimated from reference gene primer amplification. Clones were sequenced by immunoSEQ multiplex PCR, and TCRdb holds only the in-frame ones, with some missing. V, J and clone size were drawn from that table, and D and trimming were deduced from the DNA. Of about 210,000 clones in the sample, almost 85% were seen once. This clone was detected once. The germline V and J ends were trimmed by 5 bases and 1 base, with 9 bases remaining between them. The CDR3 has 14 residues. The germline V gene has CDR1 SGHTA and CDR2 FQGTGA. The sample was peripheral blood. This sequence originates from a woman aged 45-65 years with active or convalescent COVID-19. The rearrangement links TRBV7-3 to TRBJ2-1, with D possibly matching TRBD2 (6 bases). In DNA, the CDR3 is TGTGCCAGCAGCCACGCGGGATCCTACAATGAGCAGTTCTTC. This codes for CASSHAGSYNEQFF.